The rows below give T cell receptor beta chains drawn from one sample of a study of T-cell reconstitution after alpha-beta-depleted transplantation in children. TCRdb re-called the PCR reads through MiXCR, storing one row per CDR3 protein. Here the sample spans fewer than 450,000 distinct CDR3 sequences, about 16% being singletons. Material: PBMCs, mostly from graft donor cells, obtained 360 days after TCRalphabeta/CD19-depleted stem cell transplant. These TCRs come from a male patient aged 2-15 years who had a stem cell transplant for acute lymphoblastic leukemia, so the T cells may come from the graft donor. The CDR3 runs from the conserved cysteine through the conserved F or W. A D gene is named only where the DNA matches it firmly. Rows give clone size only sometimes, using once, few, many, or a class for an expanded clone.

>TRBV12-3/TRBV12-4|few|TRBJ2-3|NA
TGTGCCAGCAGTTTATGGGTCTGGGGGGAGAGCACAGATACGCAGTATTTT
CASSLWVWGESTDTQYF
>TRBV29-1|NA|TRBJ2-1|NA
TGCAGCGTTGAAAGGGCGAACAATGAGCAGTTCTTC
CSVERANNEQFF
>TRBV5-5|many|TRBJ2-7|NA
TGTGCCAGCAGCTTGGGACCGCAGGGGCTCACCTACGAGCAGTACTTC
CASSLGPQGLTYEQYF
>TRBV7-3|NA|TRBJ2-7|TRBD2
TGTGCCAGCAGCTTAACGCGCGCCTCTCTAGCGGGGCACTCCTACGAGCAGTACTTC
CASSLTRASLAGHSYEQYF
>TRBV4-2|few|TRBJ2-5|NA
TGTGCCAGCAGCCAACTCACGAATCTTCAAGAGACCCAGTACTTC
CASSQLTNLQETQYF
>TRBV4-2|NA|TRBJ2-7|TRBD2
TGTGCCAGCAGGGGACTAGCGGGACCCGTCTACGAGCAGTACTTC
CASRGLAGPVYEQYF
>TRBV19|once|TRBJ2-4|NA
TGTGCCAGTAGTTCCGGAGCGCCAAAGAACATTCAGTACTTC
CASSSGAPKNIQYF
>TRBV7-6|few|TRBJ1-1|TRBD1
TGTGCCAGCAGCCCGAGGCCGGGACAGGGGATCCTGAACACTGAAGCTTTCTTT
CASSPRPGQGILNTEAFF
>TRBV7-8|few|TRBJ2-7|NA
TGTGCCAGCAGCTCCGCAGTGGCAGGGGATTCCTACGAGCAGTACTTC
CASSSAVAGDSYEQYF
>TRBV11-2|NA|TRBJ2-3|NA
TGTGCCAGCAGCTTAGATTGGTGGGGGGCTACTAGGACAGATACGCAGTATTTT
CASSLDWWGATRTDTQYF
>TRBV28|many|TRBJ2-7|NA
TGTGCCAGCAGTTTCCTTCGCGGGACGAAGTCCTACGAGCAGTACTTC
CASSFLRGTKSYEQYF
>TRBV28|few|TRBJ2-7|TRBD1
TGTGCCAGCAGTCTTTACGGGACAGGGAACTACGAGCAGTACTTC
CASSLYGTGNYEQYF
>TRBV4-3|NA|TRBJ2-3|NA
TGCGCCAGCAGCCAAGATTTTTACGGGAATCCCCCTTCCCGGGATTTT
CASSQDFYGNPPSRDF
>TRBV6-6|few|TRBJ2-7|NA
TGTGCCAGCAGACCCGCCCAGCTCTACGAGCAGTACTTC
CASRPAQLYEQYF
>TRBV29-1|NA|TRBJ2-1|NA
TGCAGCGTTGAGGATGGGTACAATGAGCAGTTCTTC
CSVEDGYNEQFF
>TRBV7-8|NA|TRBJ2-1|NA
TGTGCCAGCAGCTTAGCCAGTTGGGGTAATGAGCAGTTCTTC
CASSLASWGNEQFF
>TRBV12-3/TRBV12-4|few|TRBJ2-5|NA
TGTGCCAGCAGTTTACGACGGACCCAAGAGACCCAGTACTTC
CASSLRRTQETQYF
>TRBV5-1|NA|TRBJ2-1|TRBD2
TGCGCCAGCAGCTATTTAGCGGGAAACTACAATGAGCAGTTCTTC
CASSYLAGNYNEQFF
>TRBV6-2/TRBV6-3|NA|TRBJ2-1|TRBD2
TGTGCCAGCAGTTACGGCAGCGGGAGGGCGACGGGTGAGCAGTTCTTC
CASSYGSGRATGEQFF
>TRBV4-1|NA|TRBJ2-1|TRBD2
TGCGCCAGCAGCCTAACACCCATAAGGACTAGTGGAAATTACAATGAGCAGTTCTTC
CASSLTPIRTSGNYNEQFF
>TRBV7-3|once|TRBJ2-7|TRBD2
TGTGCCAGCAGCCTTCGGGGGGGGAGAACCTACGAGCAGTACTTC
CASSLRGGRTYEQYF
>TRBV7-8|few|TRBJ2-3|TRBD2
TGTGCCAGCAGCCCCCGTTCGGGTCTAGCGGGTGTGGGAGGTACGCAGTATTTT
CASSPRSGLAGVGGTQYF
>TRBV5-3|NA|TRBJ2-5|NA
TGTGCCACCTCAAACCAGGGGATAGGGGGACAAGAGACCCAGTACTTC
CATSNQGIGGQETQYF
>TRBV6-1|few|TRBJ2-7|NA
TGTGCCAGCAGTCTCAGCCCCGCCGCCTACGAGCAGTACTTC
CASSLSPAAYEQYF
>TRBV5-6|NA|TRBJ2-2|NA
TGTGCCAGCAGACTAACTAGCTCAATAGCTAGCGGGGAGCTGTTTTTT
CASRLTSSIASGELFF
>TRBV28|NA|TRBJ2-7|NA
TGTGCCAGCAGTTTATTAAGCTGGCGCGTAGGTGGGTACGAGCAGTACTTC
CASSLLSWRVGGYEQYF
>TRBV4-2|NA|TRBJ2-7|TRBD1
TGTGCCAGCAGCCCGACAGGGGGGCTATCAAGGGAGTACTTC
CASSPTGGLSREYF
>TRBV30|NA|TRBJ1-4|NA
TGTGCCTGGAAACGGGCGCCTAATGAAAAACTGTTTTTT
CAWKRAPNEKLFF
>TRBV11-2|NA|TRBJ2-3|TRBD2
TGTGCCAGCAACCCCGGGCTAGCGGAAGGCACAGATACGCAGTATTTT
CASNPGLAEGTDTQYF
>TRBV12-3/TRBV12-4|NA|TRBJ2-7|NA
TGTGCCAGCAGGTCGGACACCCGATCCTACGAGCAGTACTTC
CASRSDTRSYEQYF
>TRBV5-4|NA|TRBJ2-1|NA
TGTGCCACCGAACGCCCCGGGGATGAGCAGTTCTTC
CATERPGDEQFF
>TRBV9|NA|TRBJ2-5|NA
TGTGCCAGCAGCGTAGCGGACAGAGGGGAGACCCAGTACTTC
CASSVADRGETQYF
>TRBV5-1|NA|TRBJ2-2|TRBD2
TGCGCCAGCAGCCCGACTAGCGGGAAGAACACCGGGGAGCTGTTTTTT
CASSPTSGKNTGELFF
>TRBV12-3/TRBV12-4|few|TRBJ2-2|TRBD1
TGTGCCAGCAGTCCCCGGGACAGGGGGAACACCGGGGAGCTGTTTTTT
CASSPRDRGNTGELFF
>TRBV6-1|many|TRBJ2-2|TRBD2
TGTGCCAGCAGCCTCCGACTAGCGGGAGACCTGAACACCGGGGAGCTGTTTTTT
CASSLRLAGDLNTGELFF
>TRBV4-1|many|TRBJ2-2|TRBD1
TGCGCCAGCAGCCAAGAGTCGACAGGGGGTTCAGGGGAGCTGTTTTTT
CASSQESTGGSGELFF
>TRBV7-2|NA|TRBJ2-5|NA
TGTGCCAGCAGCTTTTCAGTGGGGGGGACCCAGTACTTC
CASSFSVGGTQYF
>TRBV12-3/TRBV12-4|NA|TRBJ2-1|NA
TGTGCCAGCAGTCCGCGGCTCCGAGCCCCCTACAATGAGCAGTTCTTC
CASSPRLRAPYNEQFF
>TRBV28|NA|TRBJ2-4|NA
TGTGCCACCGTGAGTCAGGGTATGAACATTCAGTACTTC
CATVSQGMNIQYF
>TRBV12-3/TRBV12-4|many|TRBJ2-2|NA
TGTGCCAGCAGAGAGTCCGGGGAGCTGTTTTTT
CASRESGELFF
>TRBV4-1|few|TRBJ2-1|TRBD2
TGCGCCAGCAGCCGGGGGAGCGGGAGGTCCTACAATGAGCAGTTCTTC
CASSRGSGRSYNEQFF
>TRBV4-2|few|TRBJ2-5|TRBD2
TGTGCCAGCAGCCAAGTCGCTAGCGGTCAAGAGACCCAGTACTTC
CASSQVASGQETQYF
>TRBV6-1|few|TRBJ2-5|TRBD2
TGTGCCAGCAGGGCAACTAGCGGGAGCGGTGAGACCCAGTACTTC
CASRATSGSGETQYF
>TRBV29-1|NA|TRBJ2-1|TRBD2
TGCAGCGTTAAGACTAGCGGGAGCTACAATGAGCAGTTCTTC
CSVKTSGSYNEQFF
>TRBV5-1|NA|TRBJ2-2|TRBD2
TGCGCCAGCAGCTTGTCCGGGACTAGCGGTTCCGGGGAGCTGTTTTTT
CASSLSGTSGSGELFF
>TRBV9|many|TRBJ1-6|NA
TGTGCCAGCAGCCCCCATCTGGGCCGAGATACCCTCCACTTT
CASSPHLGRDTLHF
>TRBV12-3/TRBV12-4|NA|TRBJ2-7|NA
TGTGCCAGCAGTTTACAGATCGGAGTGTACGAGCAGTACTTC
CASSLQIGVYEQYF
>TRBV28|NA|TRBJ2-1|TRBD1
TGTGCCAGCAGTTTTGGGACAGGGGGCTACAATGAGCAGTTCTTC
CASSFGTGGYNEQFF
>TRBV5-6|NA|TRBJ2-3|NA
TGTGCCAGCAGCTCGCCCCCCACATCGACTAGCACAGATACGCAGTATTTT
CASSSPPTSTSTDTQYF
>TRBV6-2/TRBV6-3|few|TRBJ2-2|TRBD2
TGTGCCAGCAGCACCTCAGTCCCCCTTGAGCGGGAGGACATCACCGGGGAGCTGTTTTTT
CASSTSVPLEREDITGELFF
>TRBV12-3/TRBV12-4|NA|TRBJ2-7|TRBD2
TGTGCCAGCAGTTTGAGGCGGGAGAGGGGAACCTACGAGCAGTACTTC
CASSLRRERGTYEQYF
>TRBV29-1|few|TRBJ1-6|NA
TGCAGCGTTGAAGATCGTCGCTCGTATAGCTCCTATAATTCACCCCTCCACTTT
CSVEDRRSYSSYNSPLHF
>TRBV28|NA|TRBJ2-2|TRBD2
TGTGCCAGCAGTTTACTAGCGGATTTTACCGGGGAGCTGTTTTTT
CASSLLADFTGELFF
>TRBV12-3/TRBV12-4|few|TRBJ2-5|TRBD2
TGTGCCAGCAGCGGCTACACCTCGGGAGGGGGAGAGACCCAGTACTTC
CASSGYTSGGGETQYF
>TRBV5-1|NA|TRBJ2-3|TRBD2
TGCGCCAGCAGCGACGGGACTAGCGGGTTCACAGATACGCAGTATTTT
CASSDGTSGFTDTQYF
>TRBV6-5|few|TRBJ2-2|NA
TGTGCCAGCAGTTACTCACTAGTTCCCGGGGAGCTGTTTTTT
CASSYSLVPGELFF
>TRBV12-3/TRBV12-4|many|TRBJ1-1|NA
TGTGCCAGCAGTTTCCTATCCCAGGGGAACACTGAAGCTTTCTTT
CASSFLSQGNTEAFF
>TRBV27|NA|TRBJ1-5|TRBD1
TGTGCCAGCAGTTACAGGGGGCTACAACAGCCCCAGCATTTT
CASSYRGLQQPQHF
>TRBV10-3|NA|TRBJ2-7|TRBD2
TGTGCCATCAGTGGGACTAGCGGTGCGGGGGAGCAGTACTTC
CAISGTSGAGEQYF